This is a list of T cell receptor beta chains from one sample in a study of T cells in Graves' hyperthyroidism and ophthalmopathy. TCRdb fed the multiplex PCR reads into MiXCR, producing one record per CDR3 protein. The data contain about 640,000 distinct CDR3 sequences, approximately 42% of them seen just once; the ten biggest clones take up about 7.7%. Sequenced: peripheral blood or thyroid tissue (not recorded which). The source of these receptors is an adult man with Graves' disease, either hyperthyroidism or ophthalmopathy (not recorded which). CDR3s include the opening cysteine and the closing phenylalanine or tryptophan. Fields, in order: J gene, D gene, V gene, clone size, CDR3 protein, CDR3 DNA. The D gene is left open where the match is weak. Clone size is given for some rows only: seen once, a few or many times, or a class if the clone is expanded.

j_call: TRBJ1-6; d_call: TRBD1; v_call: TRBV7-6; clone_size: .; cdr3_aa: CASSLAGTVDSPLHF; cdr3_nt: TGTGCCAGCAGCTTAGCCGGGACAGTTGATTCACCCCTCCACTTT
j_call: TRBJ1-1; d_call: .; v_call: TRBV7-6; clone_size: .; cdr3_aa: CASSRGAAGAFF; cdr3_nt: TGTGCCAGCAGCCGGGGGGCGGCTGGGGCTTTCTTT
j_call: TRBJ1-1; d_call: .; v_call: TRBV2; clone_size: few; cdr3_aa: CASRGTGFGNTEAFF; cdr3_nt: TGTGCCAGCAGGGGTACAGGGTTCGGAAACACTGAAGCTTTCTTT
j_call: TRBJ2-7; d_call: .; v_call: TRBV7-4; clone_size: .; cdr3_aa: CASSVAVGIYEQYF; cdr3_nt: TGTGCCAGCAGCGTAGCTGTGGGGATCTACGAGCAGTACTTC
j_call: TRBJ2-5; d_call: .; v_call: TRBV29-1; clone_size: many; cdr3_aa: CSVEGIQETQYF; cdr3_nt: TGCAGCGTTGAGGGTATTCAAGAGACCCAGTACTTC
j_call: TRBJ1-4; d_call: .; v_call: TRBV19; clone_size: many; cdr3_aa: CASKKGFGEKLFF; cdr3_nt: TGTGCCAGTAAGAAGGGATTCGGTGAAAAACTGTTTTTT
j_call: TRBJ1-6; d_call: .; v_call: TRBV10-3; clone_size: few; cdr3_aa: CAMRTDSYNSPLHF; cdr3_nt: TGTGCCATGAGGACAGACTCCTATAATTCACCCCTCCACTTT
j_call: TRBJ1-1; d_call: .; v_call: TRBV19; clone_size: .; cdr3_aa: CASSIQPMNTEAFF; cdr3_nt: TGTGCCAGTAGTATCCAGCCAATGAACACTGAAGCTTTCTTT
j_call: TRBJ1-1; d_call: .; v_call: TRBV7-9; clone_size: few; cdr3_aa: CASSSPRASTEAFF; cdr3_nt: TGTGCCAGCAGCTCCCCCAGGGCTAGCACTGAAGCTTTCTTT
j_call: TRBJ1-2; d_call: .; v_call: TRBV7-8; clone_size: .; cdr3_aa: CASSYSLGSYGYTF; cdr3_nt: TGTGCCAGCAGCTACTCCCTGGGCAGCTATGGCTACACCTTC
j_call: TRBJ2-7; d_call: TRBD2; v_call: TRBV2; clone_size: many; cdr3_aa: CASSEKTSGDEQYF; cdr3_nt: TGTGCCAGCAGTGAGAAGACTAGCGGGGACGAGCAGTACTTC
j_call: TRBJ1-2; d_call: .; v_call: TRBV29-1; clone_size: .; cdr3_aa: CSVDLGYGYTF; cdr3_nt: TGCAGCGTTGACCTCGGCTATGGCTACACCTTC
j_call: TRBJ1-5; d_call: TRBD1; v_call: TRBV15; clone_size: .; cdr3_aa: CASSAGQGGPQHF; cdr3_nt: TGTGCCAGCAGTGCCGGACAGGGAGGCCCCCAGCATTTT
j_call: TRBJ1-6; d_call: TRBD1; v_call: TRBV11-2; clone_size: once; cdr3_aa: CASSLPGRGLGSPLHF; cdr3_nt: TGTGCCAGCAGCTTACCTGGCAGGGGGCTGGGTTCACCCCTCCACTTT
j_call: TRBJ1-5; d_call: TRBD1; v_call: TRBV12-3/TRBV12-4; clone_size: .; cdr3_aa: CASTRTGSNQPQHF; cdr3_nt: TGTGCCAGCACCCGGACAGGGAGCAATCAGCCCCAGCATTTT
j_call: TRBJ2-5; d_call: .; v_call: TRBV10-3; clone_size: .; cdr3_aa: CAISERGTENQPQYF; cdr3_nt: TGTGCCATCAGTGAAAGGGGGACGGAAAATCAGCCCCAGTACTTC
j_call: TRBJ1-5; d_call: .; v_call: TRBV15; clone_size: many; cdr3_aa: CATSSQGWGNQPQHF; cdr3_nt: TGTGCCACCAGCAGTCAGGGGTGGGGCAATCAGCCCCAGCATTTT
j_call: TRBJ1-3; d_call: .; v_call: TRBV29-1; clone_size: .; cdr3_aa: CSGSGESGNTIYF; cdr3_nt: TGCAGCGGCTCCGGGGAGTCGGGAAACACCATATATTTT
j_call: TRBJ1-6; d_call: .; v_call: TRBV9; clone_size: few; cdr3_aa: CASSQAGAINSPLHF; cdr3_nt: TGTGCCAGCAGCCAAGCAGGGGCTATTAATTCACCCCTCCACTTT
j_call: TRBJ2-2; d_call: TRBD2; v_call: TRBV12-3/TRBV12-4; clone_size: many; cdr3_aa: CASSGEGRNTGELFF; cdr3_nt: TGTGCCAGCAGTGGGGAGGGCAGGAACACCGGGGAGCTGTTTTTT
j_call: TRBJ2-5; d_call: .; v_call: TRBV7-2; clone_size: many; cdr3_aa: CASSPPGQGLRETQYF; cdr3_nt: TGTGCCAGCAGCCCCCCGGGGCAGGGGCTAAGGGAGACCCAGTACTTC
j_call: TRBJ1-1; d_call: .; v_call: TRBV5-1; clone_size: many; cdr3_aa: CASSLLVNTEAFF; cdr3_nt: TGCGCCAGCAGCTTACTCGTGAACACTGAAGCTTTCTTT
j_call: TRBJ2-5; d_call: .; v_call: TRBV7-8; clone_size: .; cdr3_aa: CASSQDSGRGETQYF; cdr3_nt: TGTGCCAGCAGCCAAGATAGTGGCAGGGGCGAGACCCAGTACTTC
j_call: TRBJ1-5; d_call: TRBD1; v_call: TRBV7-9; clone_size: few; cdr3_aa: CASSLEGQGARSQPQHF; cdr3_nt: TGTGCCAGCAGCTTAGAGGGACAGGGGGCGCGAAGTCAGCCCCAGCATTTT
j_call: TRBJ1-5; d_call: .; v_call: TRBV7-6; clone_size: few; cdr3_aa: CASSPINGPQHF; cdr3_nt: TGTGCCAGCAGCCCCATTAATGGCCCCCAGCATTTT
j_call: TRBJ2-7; d_call: TRBD1; v_call: TRBV29-1; clone_size: few; cdr3_aa: CSVAGQGDEQYF; cdr3_nt: TGCAGCGTGGCGGGACAGGGGGACGAGCAGTACTTC
j_call: TRBJ2-2; d_call: TRBD2; v_call: TRBV12-5; clone_size: few; cdr3_aa: CASGLLAGATGELFF; cdr3_nt: TGTGCTAGTGGTTTGCTAGCGGGAGCGACCGGGGAGCTGTTTTTT
j_call: TRBJ1-2; d_call: TRBD1; v_call: TRBV10-3; clone_size: many; cdr3_aa: CATVQGLSSRGYTF; cdr3_nt: TGTGCCACCGTACAGGGGCTTTCATCTCGGGGCTACACCTTC
j_call: TRBJ2-7; d_call: .; v_call: TRBV27; clone_size: .; cdr3_aa: CASSPTYTYEQYF; cdr3_nt: TGTGCCAGCAGTCCGACCTATACCTACGAGCAGTACTTC